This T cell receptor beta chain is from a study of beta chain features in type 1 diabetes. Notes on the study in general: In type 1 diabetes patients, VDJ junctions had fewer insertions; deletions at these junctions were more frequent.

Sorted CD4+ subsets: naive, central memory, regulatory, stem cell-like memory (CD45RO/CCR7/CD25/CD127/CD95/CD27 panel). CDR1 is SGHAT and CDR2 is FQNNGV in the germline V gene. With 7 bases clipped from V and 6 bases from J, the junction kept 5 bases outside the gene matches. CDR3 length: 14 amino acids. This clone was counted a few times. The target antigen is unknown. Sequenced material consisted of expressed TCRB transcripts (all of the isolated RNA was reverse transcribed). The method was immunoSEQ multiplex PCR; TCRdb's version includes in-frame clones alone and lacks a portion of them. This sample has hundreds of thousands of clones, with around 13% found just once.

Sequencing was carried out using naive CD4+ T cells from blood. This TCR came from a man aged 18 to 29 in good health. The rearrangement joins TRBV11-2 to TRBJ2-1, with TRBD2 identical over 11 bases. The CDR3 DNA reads TGTGCCAGCAATAGCGGGAGGGCCTTCAATGAGCAGTTCTTC. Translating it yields CASNSGRAFNEQFF.